Described below is a single T cell receptor beta chain sequence and its context. This entry belongs to a study of blood T cell repertoires in COVID-19. Across the study: Spain, Italy and the United States supplied samples that represented acute and convalescent COVID-19. The analysed material was cDNA or gDNA that came from T cells, B-cell-depleted T cells, or PBMCs.

Original methodology: The assay estimated nucleated cells by amplifying reference gene primers. Clones were read by immunoSEQ multiplex PCR, and TCRdb kept only the in-frame ones, dropping some. The D gene and trimming were derived from the DNA, and the V and J assignments and clone size from that table. Of about 56,000 clones in the sample, 75% to 90% are singletons; the top ten hold around 45%. Trimming removed 5 bases at V and 0 bases at J, with 16 bases between. Germline lookup yields CDR1 SGHTA and CDR2 FQGNSA. This CDR3 has 16 residues. The specimen sequenced was peripheral blood. The TCR comes from a woman aged 55-70 years with COVID-19, enrolled during active disease. The V and J genes are TRBV7-2 and TRBJ1-1; TRBD1 is a possible D gene (6 bases). The CDR3, as DNA: TGTGCCAGCAGCCCGACAGGATTCATTCTGAACACTGAAGCTTTCTTT. This codes for CASSPTGFILNTEAFF.